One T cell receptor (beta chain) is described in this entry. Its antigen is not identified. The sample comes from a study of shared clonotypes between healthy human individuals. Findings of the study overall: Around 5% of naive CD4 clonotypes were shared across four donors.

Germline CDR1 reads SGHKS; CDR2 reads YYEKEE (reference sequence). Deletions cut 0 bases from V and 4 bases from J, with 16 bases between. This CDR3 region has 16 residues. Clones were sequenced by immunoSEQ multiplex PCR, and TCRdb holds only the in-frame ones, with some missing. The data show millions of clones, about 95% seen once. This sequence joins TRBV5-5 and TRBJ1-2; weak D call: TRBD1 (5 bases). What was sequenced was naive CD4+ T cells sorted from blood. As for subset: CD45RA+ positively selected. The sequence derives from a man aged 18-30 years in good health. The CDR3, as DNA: TGTGCCAGCAGCTTGGGTCCGGGACCAGAGAGCTATGGCTACACCTTC. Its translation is CASSLGPGPESYGYTF. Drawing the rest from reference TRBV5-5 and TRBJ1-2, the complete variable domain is DAGVTQSPTHLIKTRGQQVTLRCSPISGHKSVSWYQQVLGQGPQFIFQYYEKEERGRGNFPDRFSARQFPNYSSELNVNALLLGDSALYLCASSLGPGPESYGYTFGSGTRLTVV.